A selection of T cell receptor beta chains follows, all from one sample in a study of early T cells in non-severe SARS-CoV-2 infection. Each CDR3 protein gets one entry after TCRdb re-called the 5' RACE reads with MiXCR. The sample shows 60,000 to 75,000 distinct CDR3 sequences, more than 8.5% of them seen only once. The sample in question was whole blood, obtained at baseline. These receptors all stem from an adult who was a healthcare worker with PCR-confirmed SARS-CoV-2 infection or an uninfected control (not recorded which). CDR3s include the opening cysteine and the closing phenylalanine or tryptophan. A D gene is named only where the DNA matches it firmly. The size of a clone is reported for some rows only, either as once, few or many, or as a class for expanded clones.

j_gene: TRBJ2-7
d_gene: TRBD2
abundance: -
v_gene: TRBV4-1
CDR3aa: CASSLGLGAYEQYF
CDR3nt: TGCGCCAGCAGCCTGGGACTAGGAGCCTACGAGCAGTACTTC

j_gene: TRBJ2-7
d_gene: -
abundance: -
v_gene: TRBV2
CDR3aa: CASSVINEQYF
CDR3nt: TGTGCCAGCAGTGTTATCAACGAGCAGTACTTC

j_gene: TRBJ2-7
d_gene: -
abundance: -
v_gene: TRBV6-6
CDR3aa: CASLNSQGSYEQYF
CDR3nt: TGTGCCAGCCTTAACTCGCAGGGTAGCTACGAGCAGTACTTC

j_gene: TRBJ1-4
d_gene: -
abundance: -
v_gene: TRBV14
CDR3aa: CASSLITGMNEKLFF
CDR3nt: TGTGCCAGCAGCCTTATAACAGGAATGAATGAAAAACTGTTTTTT

j_gene: TRBJ2-2
d_gene: TRBD2
abundance: -
v_gene: TRBV20-1
CDR3aa: CSASPAGGRTGELFF
CDR3nt: TGCAGTGCTAGCCCTGCGGGAGGCAGGACCGGGGAGCTGTTTTTT

j_gene: TRBJ1-3
d_gene: -
abundance: many
v_gene: TRBV15
CDR3aa: CATSVWISGNTIYF
CDR3nt: TGTGCCACCAGCGTCTGGATCTCTGGAAACACCATATATTTT

j_gene: TRBJ2-1
d_gene: TRBD1
abundance: few
v_gene: TRBV29-1
CDR3aa: CSVAGTVDNEQFF
CDR3nt: TGCAGCGTTGCCGGGACAGTGGACAATGAGCAGTTCTTC

j_gene: TRBJ1-3
d_gene: -
abundance: few
v_gene: TRBV9
CDR3aa: CASSVEENTIYF
CDR3nt: TGTGCCAGCAGCGTCGAGGAAAACACCATATATTTT

j_gene: TRBJ2-3
d_gene: TRBD2
abundance: few
v_gene: TRBV20-1
CDR3aa: CSASDTSGRTDTQYF
CDR3nt: TGCAGTGCTAGCGATACTAGCGGCCGCACAGATACGCAGTATTTT

j_gene: TRBJ2-6
d_gene: -
abundance: -
v_gene: TRBV12-3/TRBV12-4
CDR3aa: CASSSPASNGANVLTF
CDR3nt: TGTGCCAGCAGCTCCCCCGCATCGAATGGGGCCAACGTCCTGACTTTC

j_gene: TRBJ2-3
d_gene: -
abundance: many
v_gene: TRBV10-3
CDR3aa: CAIIPLLKLANTQYF
CDR3nt: TGTGCCATCATTCCACTTTTAAAACTGGCAAATACGCAGTATTTT

j_gene: TRBJ1-1
d_gene: TRBD1
abundance: -
v_gene: TRBV6-5
CDR3aa: CASTSGQGHTEAFF
CDR3nt: TGTGCCAGCACCTCAGGACAGGGGCACACTGAAGCTTTCTTT

j_gene: TRBJ2-6
d_gene: -
abundance: once
v_gene: TRBV29-1
CDR3aa: CSVYRAVAGANVLTF
CDR3nt: TGCAGCGTTTATCGGGCAGTAGCTGGGGCCAACGTCCTGACTTTC

j_gene: TRBJ1-1
d_gene: -
abundance: -
v_gene: TRBV5-1
CDR3aa: CASSFGGQNTEAFF
CDR3nt: TGCGCCAGCAGCTTTGGGGGCCAGAACACTGAAGCTTTCTTT

j_gene: TRBJ2-2
d_gene: -
abundance: many
v_gene: TRBV12-5
CDR3aa: CASAVDRPGTGELFF
CDR3nt: TGTGCTAGTGCCGTAGACAGGCCGGGCACCGGGGAGCTGTTTTTT

j_gene: TRBJ2-2
d_gene: TRBD2
abundance: -
v_gene: TRBV7-2
CDR3aa: CASLELAGRELFF
CDR3nt: TGTGCCAGCTTAGAACTAGCGGGTCGGGAGCTGTTTTTT

j_gene: TRBJ2-3
d_gene: TRBD2
abundance: -
v_gene: TRBV4-1
CDR3aa: CASSQDPGLAGGRLDTQYF
CDR3nt: TGCGCCAGCAGCCAAGATCCGGGACTAGCGGGAGGGCGGCTAGATACGCAGTATTTT

j_gene: TRBJ1-2
d_gene: -
abundance: many
v_gene: TRBV6-2/TRBV6-3
CDR3aa: CASSYSSRHDGYTF
CDR3nt: TGTGCCAGCAGTTACTCGAGTCGCCACGACGGCTACACCTTC

j_gene: TRBJ2-5
d_gene: -
abundance: -
v_gene: TRBV9
CDR3aa: CASSVGLGETQYF
CDR3nt: TGTGCCAGCAGCGTTGGCCTCGGGGAGACCCAGTACTTC

j_gene: TRBJ2-2
d_gene: -
abundance: many
v_gene: TRBV7-9
CDR3aa: CASSLMGSLTGELFF
CDR3nt: TGTGCCAGCAGCTTAATGGGTTCATTGACCGGGGAGCTGTTTTTT

j_gene: TRBJ2-3
d_gene: -
abundance: many
v_gene: TRBV6-2/TRBV6-3
CDR3aa: CASSYRPRGRPSTDTQYF
CDR3nt: TGTGCCAGCAGTTACCGGCCCAGAGGACGGCCAAGCACAGATACGCAGTATTTT

j_gene: TRBJ1-2
d_gene: TRBD1
abundance: -
v_gene: TRBV5-1
CDR3aa: CASSPGTVPNYGYTF
CDR3nt: TGCGCCAGCAGCCCGGGGACAGTTCCTAACTATGGCTACACCTTC